This entry lists 21 T cell receptor beta chains sequenced from one sample in a study of CD8 T cells in ankylosing spondylitis (dated by TCRdb to the late 2010s). The method was 5' RACE. Sequencing took place on an Illumina HiSeq 2500. The raw public data were reprocessed by TCRdb itself: fastp quality trimming at Q25, MiXCR clonotype calling, in-frame beta chains only. Every entry covers one CDR3 protein and lists the most common genes and DNA from its rows. The sample has a few hundred thousand distinct CDR3 sequences on record, 15% to 20% of them singletons. Together, the top ten hold around a third of the sample. Sequencing input: blood, either unsorted or a sorted T cell fraction (not recorded which). These receptors were taken from a male donor with ankylosing spondylitis or in good health (not recorded which).

This clonotype was recorded a few times. This rearrangement joins TRBV4-1 to TRBJ2-7, with 8 bases fitting TRBD2. V lost 0 bases, J lost 3 bases, and 7 bases stayed unmatched. In germline, CDR1 is MGHRA, CDR2 YSYEKL. This CDR3 has 16 residues. The CDR3 sequence is CASSQEPGGLLYEQYF. The DNA of the CDR3 is TGCGCCAGCAGCCAAGAACCGGGAGGGCTTCTCTACGAGCAGTACTTC.

This clonotype occurred many times. The chain employs TRBV4-2 and TRBJ2-1; 7 bases match TRBD2. This CDR3 is built from 17 residues. Germline CDR1 reads LGHNA; CDR2 reads YNFKEQ. Trimming removed 1 base from V and 3 bases from J; junction bases left unmatched: 9. CDR3 sequence: CASSQASVSGDYNEQFF. The CDR3 nucleotides are TGTGCCAGCAGCCAAGCCAGCGTCAGCGGGGACTACAATGAGCAGTTCTTC.

This clonotype showed up just a few times. The gene calls are TRBV5-1 and TRBJ2-7; 7 bases align to TRBD2. V lost 2 bases and J lost 2; bases outside the gene matches: 4. The V gene's germline CDR1 is SGHRS and CDR2 YFSETQ. This CDR3 region has 14 residues. DNA of the CDR3: TGCGCCAGCAGCTTCCGGGGGGTACCCTACGAGCAGTACTTC. It encodes CASSFRGVPYEQYF.

This rearrangement joins TRBV12-3 or TRBV12-4 to TRBJ2-2, with D tentatively TRBD1 or TRBD2 (5 bases each). The CDR3 is 17 amino acids. The V gene lost 6 bases and the J gene lost 4 bases, with 21 bases spanning the gap. CDR3 loop: CASRGVRADAGTGELFF. The CDR3 DNA reads as TGTGCCAGCAGGGGGGTAAGGGCAGATGCCGGCACCGGGGAGCTGTTTTTT.

Only a few counts were recorded for this clonotype. The chain joins TRBV12-3 or TRBV12-4 to TRBJ2-1; 10 nucleotides match TRBD2. V lost 2 bases to trimming and J lost 4 bases; unmatched junction nucleotides: 5. CDR3 size: 16 residues. CDR3 residues: CASSLLAGVYYNEQFF. The DNA of the CDR3 is TGTGCCAGCAGTTTACTAGCGGGAGTTTATTACAATGAGCAGTTCTTC.

A few counts support this clonotype. The chain employs TRBV20-1 and TRBJ2-1; tentative D call: TRBD1 (6 bases). The CDR3 is made up of 12 amino acids. Trimming removed 3 bases from V and 4 bases from J, with 7 bases in between. The germline CDR1 and CDR2 sequences are DFQATT and SNEGSKA (reference sequence). The CDR3 DNA reads as TGCAGTGCTAGTGGACAGTACAATGAGCAGTTCTTC. As protein: CSASGQYNEQFF.

This clonotype was seen a handful of times. The chain carries TRBV9 and TRBJ1-1, with a tentative D call TRBD1 (5 bases). This CDR3 has 15 residues. Germline CDR1 SGDLS, CDR2 YYNGEE. V was clipped by 4 bases and J by 0 bases, with 13 bases between them. CDR3 sequence: CASSHTPGLNTEAFF. CDR3 coding DNA: TGTGCCAGCAGCCATACCCCAGGGCTGAACACTGAAGCTTTCTTT. The variable domain in full, with the rest retrieved from reference TRBV9 and TRBJ1-1, is DSGVTQTPKHLITATGQRVTLRCSPRSGDLSVYWYQQSLDQGLQFLIQYYNGEERAKGNILERFSAQQFPDLHSELNLSSLELGDSALYFCASSHTPGLNTEAFFGQGTRLTVV.

J is TRBJ2-1 and V is TRBV4-2; 11 bases fit TRBD2. V was pared by 4 bases and J by 4 bases, with 12 bases of the junction left unmatched. Looked up from germline, CDR1 is LGHNA and CDR2 is YNFKEQ. The CDR3 is 18 residues long. For the CDR3, the DNA is TGTGCCAGCAGCCCTTTACACACCGGGACTAGCGGATACAATGAGCAGTTCTTC. Its protein product is CASSPLHTGTSGYNEQFF.

The J gene is TRBJ2-4, the V gene TRBV10-3; the D gene is possibly TRBD2 (5 bases). Germline V gives CDR1 ENHRY, CDR2 SYGVKD. Trimming pared 1 base from V and 0 bases from J, leaving 7 bases between. The CDR3 is made up of 15 amino acids. The CDR3 DNA reads TGTGCCATCAGTGAGTTGAGGGTAGCCAAAAACATTCAGTACTTC. This encodes CAISELRVAKNIQYF.

The V gene is TRBV9, the J gene TRBJ2-1; D is ambiguous. V was shortened by 4 bases and J by 0 bases, with 11 bases between the two germline ends. CDR3 length: 15 amino acids. Germline CDR1 SGDLS, CDR2 YYNGEE. The CDR3 nucleotides read TGTGCCAGCAGCCCAGAAATGAGCTCCTACAATGAGCAGTTCTTC. Protein: CASSPEMSSYNEQFF.

This chain connects TRBV6-6 to TRBJ2-3, with a possible D match to TRBD2 (7 bases). V shed 10 bases and J shed 9 bases, with 20 bases lying between them. The germline gives CDR1 MNHNY, CDR2 SVGAGI (reference sequence). There are 13 residues in the CDR3. This chain's CDR3 is CATIEGGVPTQYF. CDR3 nucleotides: TGTGCCACCATCGAGGGGGGGGTTCCCACGCAGTATTTT.

This sequence joins TRBV7-9 and TRBJ2-1, with 12 bases that match TRBD2. The CDR3 runs to 17 residues. Germline CDR1 reads SEHNR; CDR2 reads FQNEAQ (reference sequence). With 5 bases clipped from V and 6 bases from J, the junction kept 11 bases outside the gene matches. The CDR3 DNA is TGTGCCAGCAGCCCCATACAACTAGCGGGAGGAATCAATGAGCAGTTCTTC. As protein: CASSPIQLAGGINEQFF.

This clonotype has just a few counts. This chain connects TRBV2 to TRBJ1-1; D is uncertain. With 7 bases removed from V and 0 bases from J, the gap between germline ends came to 9 bases. The germline V gene has CDR1 SNHLY and CDR2 FYNNEI. CDR3 length: 13 residues. The CDR3: CASTSPVNTEAFF. The CDR3 nucleotides read TGTGCCAGCACATCCCCAGTGAACACTGAAGCTTTCTTT.

The chain links TRBV29-1 to TRBJ2-7, with a weak D call TRBD2 (5 bases). The V and J ends lost 1 base and 8 bases respectively, with 15 bases between them. This CDR3 has 13 amino acids. Germline V lookup: CDR1 SQVTM, CDR2 ANQGSEA. CDR3 sequence reads: CSVEAPLEVKQYF. The CDR3, as DNA: TGCAGCGTTGAAGCGCCCCTGGAGGTAAAGCAGTACTTC.

This clonotype was observed a handful of times. The chain recombines TRBV5-2 with TRBJ2-1; TRBD1 is taken as the D call from the table, unchecked against the DNA. TRBV5-2 is a pseudogene segment. This CDR3 comprises 12 residues. CDR3 loop: CAMGPGINEQFF. In DNA form, the CDR3 reads TGTGCCATGGGCCCCGGGATCAATGAGCAGTTCTTC.

The chain couples TRBV4-2 to TRBJ2-7; 10 nucleotides agree with TRBD2. Trimming cost V 1 base and J 4 bases; bases outside gene matches: 4. Germline V CDR1 and CDR2: LGHNA, YNFKEQ. CDR3 length: 15 residues. The CDR3 DNA follows: TGTGCCAGCAGCCAAGGGGGGGGACTAGCGTACGAGCAGTACTTC. The encoded protein is CASSQGGGLAYEQYF.

This clonotype was seen ten or more times. This sequence joins TRBV20-1 and TRBJ2-1, with 10 bases fitting TRBD1. J gave up 2 bases and V 0 bases, and 13 bases lay outside the gene matches. There are 19 residues in the CDR3. Germline V gene lookup returns CDR1 DFQATT and CDR2 SNEGSKA (reference sequence). In DNA, the CDR3 is TGCAGTGCTAGAGATGGGACAGGGGACCTGGGGATCCCCTACAATGAGCAGTTCTTC. Protein product: CSARDGTGDLGIPYNEQFF.

This clonotype was seen a few times. CDR3 protein: CSVMVAGDHTDTQYF. The CDR3 bases are TGCAGCGTTATGGTAGCGGGAGATCACACAGATACGCAGTATTTT. The chain joins TRBV29-1 to TRBJ2-3; 9 nucleotides match TRBD2. With 5 bases clipped from V and 2 bases from J, the junction kept 8 bases outside the gene matches. Germline CDR1 is SQVTM and CDR2 is ANQGSEA. This CDR3 region has 15 residues.

The chain links TRBV29-1 to TRBJ2-7; 7 positions agree with TRBD1. CDR1 and CDR2 from the germline V gene are SQVTM and ANQGSEA. The CDR3 is made up of 13 amino acids. V trimming: 3 bases; J trimming: 7 bases; junction bases outside the gene matches: 9. CDR3: CSVEGQPFEEQYF. CDR3 sequence (DNA): TGCAGCGTTGAGGGACAGCCCTTCGAGGAGCAGTACTTC.

The chain joins TRBV12-3 or TRBV12-4 to TRBJ2-3; D is undetermined. The CDR3 is 14 amino acids. The V and J ends lost 4 bases and 0 bases respectively, with 8 bases between them. In nucleotides, the CDR3 is TGTGCCAGCAGTTATGGTCCTAGCACAGATACGCAGTATTTT. This codes for CASSYGPSTDTQYF.

This clonotype has only a few counts. V and J are TRBV6-6 and TRBJ1-1; D not certain. Germline CDR1 MNHNY, CDR2 SVGAGI (reference sequence). V was pared by 6 bases and J by 6 bases, with 11 bases between. The CDR3 sequence is 12 residues long. In nucleotides, the CDR3 is TGTGCCAGCAGCCGAGAAGCCCCTGAAGCTTTCTTT. Residues: CASSREAPEAFF.